The subject of this entry is one T cell receptor (beta chain). Its target is unknown. The data belong to a study of cytomegalovirus exposure and HLA in healthy donors. As for the study in general: HLA-typed donors were the source of around 80 million unique TCRs, which an early data release held. General observations from the study: Follow-up analysis found HLA locus-dependent TCR association rates, highest for DRB1 and lowest for HLA-C. Accounts indicate the classifier identified cytomegalovirus status with strong specificity and sensitivity. The study put some 150 TCR beta chains on its list as cytomegalovirus-associated.

Germline CDR1 is MGHDK and CDR2 is SYGVNS. CDR3 size: 12 residues. The V gene end was trimmed by 3 bases and the J gene end by 6 bases; junction bases not matched to a gene: 2. 13 Jbeta primers and 60 Vbeta primers were used for the PCR. Some clones are missing from TCRdb's copy, which holds only in-frame ones; the method was immunoSEQ multiplex PCR. This repertoire shows a few hundred thousand clones, about 90% found once; its top ten account for 1.7%. Source material: PBMCs. The chain employs TRBV25-1 and TRBJ2-7; 7 bases match TRBD2. The receptor comes from a girl aged 2-10 years in good health and CMV-seronegative. The CDR3 spells CASSDWGGEQYF. The CDR3 coding sequence is TGTGCCAGCAGTGACTGGGGGGGCGAGCAGTACTTC.